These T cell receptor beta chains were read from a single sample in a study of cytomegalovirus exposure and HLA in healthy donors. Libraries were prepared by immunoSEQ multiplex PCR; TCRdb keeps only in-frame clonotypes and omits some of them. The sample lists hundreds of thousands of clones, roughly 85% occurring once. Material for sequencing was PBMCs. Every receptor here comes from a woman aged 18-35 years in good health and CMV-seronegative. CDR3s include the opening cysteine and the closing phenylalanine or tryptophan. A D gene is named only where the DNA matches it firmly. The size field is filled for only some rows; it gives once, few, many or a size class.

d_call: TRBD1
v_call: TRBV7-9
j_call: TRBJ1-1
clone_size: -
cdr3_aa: CASSLTGDNTEAFF
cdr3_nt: TGTGCCAGCAGCTTAACAGGGGATAACACTGAAGCTTTCTTT

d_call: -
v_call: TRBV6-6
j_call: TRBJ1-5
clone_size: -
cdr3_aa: CASSYPGEPQHF
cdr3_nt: TGTGCCAGCAGTTACCCAGGGGAACCCCAGCATTTT

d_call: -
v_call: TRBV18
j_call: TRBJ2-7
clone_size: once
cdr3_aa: CASSPDRTSSYEQYF
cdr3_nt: TGTGCCAGCTCACCCGACAGGACCTCCTCCTACGAGCAGTACTTC

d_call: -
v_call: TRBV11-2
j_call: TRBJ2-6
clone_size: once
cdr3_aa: CASSPVIGGQTSGANVLTF
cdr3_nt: TGTGCCAGCAGCCCGGTGATAGGGGGACAAACCTCTGGGGCCAACGTCCTGACTTTC

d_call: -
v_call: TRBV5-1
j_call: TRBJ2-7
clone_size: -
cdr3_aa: CASSLGGQTYEQYF
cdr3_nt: TGCGCCAGCAGCCTCGGGGGACAGACCTACGAGCAGTACTTC

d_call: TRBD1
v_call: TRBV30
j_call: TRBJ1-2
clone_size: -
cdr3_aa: CAWSIPQGGYGYTF
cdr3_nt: TGTGCCTGGAGTATACCCCAGGGGGGCTATGGCTACACCTTC

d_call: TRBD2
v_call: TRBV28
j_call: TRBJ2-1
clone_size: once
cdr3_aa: CASSALGGSPSYNEQFF
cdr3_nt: TGTGCCAGCAGTGCCCTGGGGGGGTCCCCCTCCTACAATGAGCAGTTCTTC

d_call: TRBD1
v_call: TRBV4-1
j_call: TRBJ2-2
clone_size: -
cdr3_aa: CASSQRAGTANTGELFF
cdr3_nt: TGCGCCAGCAGCCAACGAGCCGGGACAGCGAACACCGGGGAGCTGTTTTTT

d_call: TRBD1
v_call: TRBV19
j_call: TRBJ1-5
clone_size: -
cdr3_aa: CASSRTRTGNQPQHF
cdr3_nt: TGTGCCAGTAGCCGGACTCGGACAGGGAATCAGCCCCAGCATTTT

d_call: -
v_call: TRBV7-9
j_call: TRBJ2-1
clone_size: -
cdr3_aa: CASSLVGNEQFF
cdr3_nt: TGTGCCAGCAGCTTAGTCGGCAATGAGCAGTTCTTC